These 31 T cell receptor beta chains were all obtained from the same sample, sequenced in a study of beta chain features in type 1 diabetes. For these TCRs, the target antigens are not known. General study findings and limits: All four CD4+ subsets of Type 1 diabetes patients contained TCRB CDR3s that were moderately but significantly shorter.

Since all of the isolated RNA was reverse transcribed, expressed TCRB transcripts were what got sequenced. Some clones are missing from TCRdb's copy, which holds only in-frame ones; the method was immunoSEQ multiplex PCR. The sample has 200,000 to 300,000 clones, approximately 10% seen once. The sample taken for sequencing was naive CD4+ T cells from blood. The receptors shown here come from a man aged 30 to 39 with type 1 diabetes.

Written as DNA, the CDR3 is TGCAGCGTTAAATCCCCAGGGCCGGATACGCAGTATTTT. Amino acids: CSVKSPGPDTQYF. This sequence joins TRBV29-1 and TRBJ2-3; TRBD1 might be the D (5 bases). This CDR3 has 13 residues. CDR1 is SQVTM, CDR2 ANQGSEA, per germline. Trimming cost V 5 bases and J 6 bases, with 15 bases left between them.

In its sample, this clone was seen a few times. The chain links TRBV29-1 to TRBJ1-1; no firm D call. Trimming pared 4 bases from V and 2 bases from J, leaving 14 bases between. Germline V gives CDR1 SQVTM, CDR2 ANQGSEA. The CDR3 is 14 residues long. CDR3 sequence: CSVVIGQLNTEAFF. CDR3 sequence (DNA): TGCAGCGTTGTTATTGGGCAGCTCAACACTGAAGCTTTCTTT.

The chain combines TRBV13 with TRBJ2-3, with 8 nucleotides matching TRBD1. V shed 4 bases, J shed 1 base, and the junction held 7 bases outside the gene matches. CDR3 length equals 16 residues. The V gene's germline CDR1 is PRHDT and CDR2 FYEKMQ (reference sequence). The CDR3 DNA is TGTGCCAGCAGCTCATCAGGGGGCCATCGCACAGATACGCAGTATTTT. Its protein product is CASSSSGGHRTDTQYF. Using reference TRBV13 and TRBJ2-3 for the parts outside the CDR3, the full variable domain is AAGVIQSPRHLIKEKRETATLKCYPIPRHDTVYWYQQGPGQDPQFLISFYEKMQSDKGSIPDRFSAQQFSDYHSELNMSSLELGDSALYFCASSSSGGHRTDTQYFGPGTRLTVL.

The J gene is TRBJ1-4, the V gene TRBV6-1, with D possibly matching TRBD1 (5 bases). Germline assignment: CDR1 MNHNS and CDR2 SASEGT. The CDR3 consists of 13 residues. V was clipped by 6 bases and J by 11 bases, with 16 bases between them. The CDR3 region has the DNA TGTGCCAGCAGCGTTGAAGGGGCGGGGAAACTGTTTTTT. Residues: CASSVEGAGKLFF.

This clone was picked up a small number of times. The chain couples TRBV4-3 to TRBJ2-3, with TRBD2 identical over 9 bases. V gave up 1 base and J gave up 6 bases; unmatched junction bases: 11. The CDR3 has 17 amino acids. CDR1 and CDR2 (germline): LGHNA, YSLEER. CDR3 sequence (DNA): TGCGCCAGCAGCCAAGGATCCATGCGGGGGGGGAGGGATACGCAGTATTTT. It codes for CASSQGSMRGGRDTQYF.

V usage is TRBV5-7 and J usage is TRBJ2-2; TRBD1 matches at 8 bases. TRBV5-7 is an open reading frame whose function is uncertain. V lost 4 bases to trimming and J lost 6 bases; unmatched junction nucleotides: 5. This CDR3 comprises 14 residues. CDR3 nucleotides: TGTGCCAGCAGCATAGAACAGGGGGCCGGGGAGCTGTTTTTT. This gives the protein CASSIEQGAGELFF.

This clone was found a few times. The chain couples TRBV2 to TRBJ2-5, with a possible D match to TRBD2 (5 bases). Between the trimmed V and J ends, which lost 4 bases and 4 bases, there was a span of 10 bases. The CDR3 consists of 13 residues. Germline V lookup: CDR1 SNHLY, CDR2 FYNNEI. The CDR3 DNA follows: TGTGCCAGCAGTGGGACTGCGAGAGAGACCCAGTACTTC. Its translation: CASSGTARETQYF.

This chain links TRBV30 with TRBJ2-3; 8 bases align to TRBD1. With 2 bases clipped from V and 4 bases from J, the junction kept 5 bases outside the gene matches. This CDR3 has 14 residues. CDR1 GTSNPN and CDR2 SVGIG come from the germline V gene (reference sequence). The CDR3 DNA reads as TGTGCCTGGAGTCTCGGACAGGGCGCAGATACGCAGTATTTT. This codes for CAWSLGQGADTQYF.

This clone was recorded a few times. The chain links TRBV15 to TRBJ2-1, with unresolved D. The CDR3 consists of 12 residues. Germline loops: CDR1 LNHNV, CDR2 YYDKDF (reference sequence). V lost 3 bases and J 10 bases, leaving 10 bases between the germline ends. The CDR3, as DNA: TGTGCCACCAGCAGGACCGTGCGGGAGCAGTTCTTC. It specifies CATSRTVREQFF.

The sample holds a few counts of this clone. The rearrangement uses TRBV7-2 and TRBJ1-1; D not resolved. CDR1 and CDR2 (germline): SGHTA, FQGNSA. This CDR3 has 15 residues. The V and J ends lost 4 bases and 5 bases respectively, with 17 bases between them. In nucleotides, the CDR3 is TGTGCCAGCAGCTACACGGGCCGGGGAGGGACTGAAGCTTTCTTT. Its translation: CASSYTGRGGTEAFF.

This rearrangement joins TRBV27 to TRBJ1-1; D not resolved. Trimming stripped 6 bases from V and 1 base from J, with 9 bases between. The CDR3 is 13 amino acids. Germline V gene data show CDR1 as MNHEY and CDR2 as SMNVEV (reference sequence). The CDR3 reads CASSPRQNTEAFF. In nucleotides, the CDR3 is TGTGCCAGCAGCCCCCGACAGAACACTGAAGCTTTCTTT.

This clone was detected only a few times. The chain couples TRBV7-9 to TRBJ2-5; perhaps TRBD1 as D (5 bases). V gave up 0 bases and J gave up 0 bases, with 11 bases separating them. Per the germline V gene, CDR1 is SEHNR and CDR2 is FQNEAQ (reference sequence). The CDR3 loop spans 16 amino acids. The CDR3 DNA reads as TGTGCCAGCAGCTTAGCCACAGGCCAGTACCAAGAGACCCAGTACTTC. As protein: CASSLATGQYQETQYF.

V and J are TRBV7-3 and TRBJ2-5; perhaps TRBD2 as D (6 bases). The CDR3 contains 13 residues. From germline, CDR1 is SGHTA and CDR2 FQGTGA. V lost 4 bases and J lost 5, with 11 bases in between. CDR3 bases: TGTGCCAGCAGCTCGACTAGTTCCGAGACCCAGTACTTC. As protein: CASSSTSSETQYF.

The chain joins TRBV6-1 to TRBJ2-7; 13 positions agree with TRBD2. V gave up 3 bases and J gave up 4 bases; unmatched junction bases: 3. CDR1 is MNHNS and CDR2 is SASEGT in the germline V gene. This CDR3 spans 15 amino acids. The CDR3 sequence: CASSEGLAGPYEQYF. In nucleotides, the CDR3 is TGTGCCAGCAGTGAGGGACTAGCGGGACCGTACGAGCAGTACTTC.

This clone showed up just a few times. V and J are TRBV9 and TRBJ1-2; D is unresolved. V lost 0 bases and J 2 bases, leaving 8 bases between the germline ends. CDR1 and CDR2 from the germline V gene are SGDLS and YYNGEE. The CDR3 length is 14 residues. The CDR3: CASSVGGNNYGYTF. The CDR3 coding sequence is TGTGCCAGCAGCGTAGGAGGGAACAACTATGGCTACACCTTC.

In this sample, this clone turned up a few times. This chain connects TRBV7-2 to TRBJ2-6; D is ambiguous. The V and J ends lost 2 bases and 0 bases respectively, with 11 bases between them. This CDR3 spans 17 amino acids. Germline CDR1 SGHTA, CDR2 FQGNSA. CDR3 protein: CASSLTTGFSGANVLTF. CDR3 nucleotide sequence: TGTGCCAGCAGCTTAACGACTGGATTCTCTGGGGCCAACGTCCTGACTTTC. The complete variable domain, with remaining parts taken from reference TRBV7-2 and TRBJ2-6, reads GAGVSQSPSNKVTEKGKDVELRCDPISGHTALYWYRQSLGQGLEFLIYFQGNSAPDKSGLPSDRFSAERTGGSVSTLTIQRTQQEDSAVYLCASSLTTGFSGANVLTFGAGSRLTVL.

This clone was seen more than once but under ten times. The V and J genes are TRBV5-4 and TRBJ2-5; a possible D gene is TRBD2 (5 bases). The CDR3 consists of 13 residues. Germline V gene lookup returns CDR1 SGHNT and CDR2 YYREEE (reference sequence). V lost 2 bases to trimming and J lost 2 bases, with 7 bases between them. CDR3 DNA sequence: TGTGCCAGCAGCTTAAGCGGTCAAGAGACCCAGTACTTC. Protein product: CASSLSGQETQYF.

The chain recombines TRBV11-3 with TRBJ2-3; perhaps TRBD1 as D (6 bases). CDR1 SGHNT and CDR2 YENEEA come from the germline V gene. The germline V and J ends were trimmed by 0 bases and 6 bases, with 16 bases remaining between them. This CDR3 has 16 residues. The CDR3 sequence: CASSLDARGAEDTQYF. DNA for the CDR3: TGTGCCAGCAGCTTAGATGCCAGGGGAGCTGAGGATACGCAGTATTTT.

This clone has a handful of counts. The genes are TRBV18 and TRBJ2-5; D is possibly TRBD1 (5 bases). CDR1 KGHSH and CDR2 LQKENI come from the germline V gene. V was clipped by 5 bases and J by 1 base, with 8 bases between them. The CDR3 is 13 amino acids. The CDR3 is CASSKGLQETQYF. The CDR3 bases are TGTGCCAGCTCAAAGGGGCTCCAAGAGACCCAGTACTTC.

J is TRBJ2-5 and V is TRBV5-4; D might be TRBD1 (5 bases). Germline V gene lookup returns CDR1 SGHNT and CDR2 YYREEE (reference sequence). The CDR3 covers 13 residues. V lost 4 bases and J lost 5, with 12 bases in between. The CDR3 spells CASSPRGAETQYF. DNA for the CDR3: TGTGCCAGCAGCCCAAGGGGCGCGGAGACCCAGTACTTC.

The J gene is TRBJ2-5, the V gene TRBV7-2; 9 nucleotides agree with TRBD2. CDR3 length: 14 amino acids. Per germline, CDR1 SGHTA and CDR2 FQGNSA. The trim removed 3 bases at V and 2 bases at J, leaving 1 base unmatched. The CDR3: CASSFAGGQETQYF. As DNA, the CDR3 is TGTGCCAGCAGCTTTGCGGGGGGGCAAGAGACCCAGTACTTC.

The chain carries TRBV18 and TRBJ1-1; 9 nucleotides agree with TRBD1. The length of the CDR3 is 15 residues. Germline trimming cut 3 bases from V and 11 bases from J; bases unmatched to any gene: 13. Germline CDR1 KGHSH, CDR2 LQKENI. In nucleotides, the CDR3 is TGTGCCAGCTCACCCCCCTCGAGGACAGGGGAGCGGGCTTTCTTT. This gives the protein CASSPPSRTGERAFF.

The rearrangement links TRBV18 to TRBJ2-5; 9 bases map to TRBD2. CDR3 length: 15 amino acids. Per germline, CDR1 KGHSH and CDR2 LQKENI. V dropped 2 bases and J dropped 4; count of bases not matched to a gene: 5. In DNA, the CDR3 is TGTGCCAGCTCACCAGGGCTAGCGGGATCAGAGACCCAGTACTTC. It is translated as CASSPGLAGSETQYF.

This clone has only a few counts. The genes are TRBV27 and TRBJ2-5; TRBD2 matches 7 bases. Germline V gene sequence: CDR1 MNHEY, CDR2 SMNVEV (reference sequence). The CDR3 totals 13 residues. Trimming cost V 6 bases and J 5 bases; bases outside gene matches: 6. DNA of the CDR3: TGTGCCAGCAGCCTGAGGCGGGGGGAGACCCAGTACTTC. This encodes CASSLRRGETQYF.

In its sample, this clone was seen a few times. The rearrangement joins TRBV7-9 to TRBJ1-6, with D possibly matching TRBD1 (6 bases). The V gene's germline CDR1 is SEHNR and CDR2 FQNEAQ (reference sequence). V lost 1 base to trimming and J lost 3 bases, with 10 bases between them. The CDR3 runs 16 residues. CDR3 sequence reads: CASSLVGTNYNSPLHF. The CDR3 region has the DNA TGTGCCAGCAGCTTAGTCGGGACAAACTATAATTCACCCCTCCACTTT.

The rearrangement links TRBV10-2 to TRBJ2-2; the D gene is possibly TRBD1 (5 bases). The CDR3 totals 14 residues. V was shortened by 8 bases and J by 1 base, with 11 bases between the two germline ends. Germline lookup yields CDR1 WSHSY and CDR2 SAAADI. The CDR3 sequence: CASLSRGNTGELFF. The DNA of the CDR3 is TGCGCCAGCCTGAGTAGGGGGAACACCGGGGAGCTGTTTTTT.

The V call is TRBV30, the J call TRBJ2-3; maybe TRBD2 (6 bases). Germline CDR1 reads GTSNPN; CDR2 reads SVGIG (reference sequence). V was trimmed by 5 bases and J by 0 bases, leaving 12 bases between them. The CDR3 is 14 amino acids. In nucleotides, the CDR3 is TGTGCCTGGCGGGGAGGACTAAGCACAGATACGCAGTATTTT. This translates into CAWRGGLSTDTQYF.

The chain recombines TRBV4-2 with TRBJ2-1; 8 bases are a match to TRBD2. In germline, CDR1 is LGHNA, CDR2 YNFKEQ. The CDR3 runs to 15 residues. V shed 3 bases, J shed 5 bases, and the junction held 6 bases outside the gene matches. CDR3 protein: CASSHAGGPNNEQFF. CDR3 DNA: TGTGCCAGCAGCCATGCGGGGGGCCCGAACAATGAGCAGTTCTTC.

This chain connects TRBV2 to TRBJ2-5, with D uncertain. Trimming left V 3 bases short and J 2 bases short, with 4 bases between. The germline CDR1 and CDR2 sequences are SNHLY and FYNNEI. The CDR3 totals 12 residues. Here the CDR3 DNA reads TGTGCCAGCAGTGAGAGGCAAGAGACCCAGTACTTC. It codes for CASSERQETQYF. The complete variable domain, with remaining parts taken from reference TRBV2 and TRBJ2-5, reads EPEVTQTPSHQVTQMGQEVILRCVPISNHLYFYWYRQILGQKVEFLVSFYNNEISEKSEIFDDQFSVERPDGSNFTLKIRSTKLEDSAMYFCASSERQETQYFGPGTRLLVL.

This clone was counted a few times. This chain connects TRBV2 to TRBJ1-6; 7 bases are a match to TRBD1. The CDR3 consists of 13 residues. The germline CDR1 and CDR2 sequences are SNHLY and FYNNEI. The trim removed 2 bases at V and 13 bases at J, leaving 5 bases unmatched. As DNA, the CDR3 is TGTGCCAGCAGTGAACTTGACAGGGCTCCCCTCCACTTT. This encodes CASSELDRAPLHF. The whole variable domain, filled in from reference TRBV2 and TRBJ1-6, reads EPEVTQTPSHQVTQMGQEVILRCVPISNHLYFYWYRQILGQKVEFLVSFYNNEISEKSEIFDDQFSVERPDGSNFTLKIRSTKLEDSAMYFCASSELDRAPLHFGNGTRLTVT.

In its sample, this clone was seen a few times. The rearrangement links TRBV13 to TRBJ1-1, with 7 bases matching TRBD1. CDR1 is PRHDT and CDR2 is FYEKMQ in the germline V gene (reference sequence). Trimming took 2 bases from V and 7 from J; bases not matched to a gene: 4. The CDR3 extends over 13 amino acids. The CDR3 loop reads CASSLTRDSEAFF. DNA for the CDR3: TGTGCCAGCAGCTTAACCCGGGACAGTGAAGCTTTCTTT. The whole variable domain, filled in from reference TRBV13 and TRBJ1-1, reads AAGVIQSPRHLIKEKRETATLKCYPIPRHDTVYWYQQGPGQDPQFLISFYEKMQSDKGSIPDRFSAQQFSDYHSELNMSSLELGDSALYFCASSLTRDSEAFFGQGTRLTVV.